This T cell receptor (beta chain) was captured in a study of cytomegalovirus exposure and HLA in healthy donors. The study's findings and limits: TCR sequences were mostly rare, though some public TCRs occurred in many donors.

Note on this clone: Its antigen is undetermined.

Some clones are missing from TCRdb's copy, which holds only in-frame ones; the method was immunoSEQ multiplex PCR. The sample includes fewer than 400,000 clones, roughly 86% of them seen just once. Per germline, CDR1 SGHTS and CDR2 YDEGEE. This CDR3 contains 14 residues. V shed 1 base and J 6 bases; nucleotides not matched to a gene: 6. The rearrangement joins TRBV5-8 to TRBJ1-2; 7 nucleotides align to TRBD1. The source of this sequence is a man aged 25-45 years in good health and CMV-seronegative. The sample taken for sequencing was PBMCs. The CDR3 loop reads CASSLRGLIDGYTF. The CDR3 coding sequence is TGTGCCAGCAGCTTGAGGGGGCTGATCGATGGCTACACCTTC.